Each of the 25 T cell receptor beta chains below was sequenced from the same sample in a study of blood T cell repertoires in COVID-19. Assay: immunoSEQ multiplex PCR; the TCRdb copy retains only in-frame clones and omits some. The repertoire holds some 260,000 clones, with about 87% as singletons. Sequencing used peripheral blood. The receptors originated from a woman aged 70-85 years with COVID-19, enrolled during active disease.

The chain recombines TRBV7-8 with TRBJ2-2; 8 bases are shared with TRBD1. The germline V gene encodes CDR1 SGHVS and CDR2 FQNEAQ. The CDR3 has 15 residues. After removal of 4 bases from V and 7 bases from J, the junction contained 8 bases not matched to a gene. DNA of the CDR3: TGTGCCAGCAGCTCCTTGGACAGGGCAATCGGGGAGCTGTTTTTT. Translating it yields CASSSLDRAIGELFF.

This clone appeared a few times. This chain uses TRBV27 with TRBJ2-3, with TRBD1 matching 8 bases. Germline loops: CDR1 MNHEY, CDR2 SMNVEV (reference sequence). V trimming: 7 bases; J trimming: 4 bases; junction bases outside the gene matches: 7. CDR3 size: 14 residues. The CDR3 coding sequence is TGTGCCAGCAACCTCCAGGGGGCGGCAGATACGCAGTATTTT. Translating gives CASNLQGAADTQYF.

The chain joins TRBV5-4 to TRBJ1-2; D possibly corresponds to TRBD1 (6 bases). The ends were cut back, 6 bases at V and 1 base at J, with 13 bases in the middle. In germline, CDR1 is SGHNT, CDR2 YYREEE (reference sequence). There are 14 residues in the CDR3. The chain's CDR3 is CASNSDRFNYGYTF. CDR3 sequence (DNA): TGTGCCAGCAATTCGGACAGATTTAACTATGGCTACACCTTC.

V is TRBV25-1 and J is TRBJ2-7; TRBD1 aligns across 8 bases. The CDR3 totals 14 residues. Germline CDR1 MGHDK, CDR2 SYGVNS. V lost 4 bases and J lost 0; bases outside the gene matches: 2. This CDR3 reads CASSGTGISYEQYF. The CDR3 coding sequence is TGTGCCAGCAGTGGGACAGGGATCTCCTACGAGCAGTACTTC.

This clone has just a few counts. The CDR3 region has the DNA TGCGCCAGCAGCCAACAAATGAAGGATGGGGGGGGCCATGAAAAACTGTTTTTT. Translating gives CASSQQMKDGGGHEKLFF. The V gene is TRBV4-1, the J gene TRBJ1-4; D perhaps matches TRBD1 (6 bases). CDR1 MGHRA and CDR2 YSYEKL come from the germline V gene. V was cut by 2 bases and J by 6 bases, with 22 bases left in between. The CDR3 sequence is 18 residues long.

V usage is TRBV6-2 or TRBV6-3 and J usage is TRBJ2-1; D perhaps matches TRBD2 (6 bases). V gave up 5 bases and J gave up 2 bases, with 16 bases separating them. CDR1 and CDR2 from the germline V gene are MNHEY and SVGEGT. The CDR3 covers 16 residues. The CDR3 nucleotides read TGTGCCAGCAGTAACCCTCTAGCGAGCGCCTACAATGAGCAGTTCTTC. Its protein is CASSNPLASAYNEQFF.

The rearrangement joins TRBV28 to TRBJ2-7; D is perhaps TRBD1 (6 bases). The CDR3 loop spans 14 amino acids. Germline V gives CDR1 MDHEN, CDR2 SYDVKM. The V gene lost 2 bases and the J gene lost 3 bases, with 11 bases spanning the gap. CDR3 sequence reads: CASSLADSYYEQYF. For the CDR3, the DNA is TGTGCCAGCAGTTTAGCGGACAGCTACTACGAGCAGTACTTC. The complete variable domain, with remaining parts taken from reference TRBV28 and TRBJ2-7, reads DVKVTQSSRYLVKRTGEKVFLECVQDMDHENMFWYRQDPGLGLRLIYFSYDVKMKEKGDIPEGYSVSREKKERFSLILESASTNQTSMYLCASSLADSYYEQYFGPGTRLTVT.

The chain uses TRBV5-4 and TRBJ2-2; D perhaps matches TRBD1 (5 bases). V gave up 4 bases and J gave up 6 bases, with 10 bases separating them. The CDR3 loop spans 13 amino acids. CDR1 SGHNT and CDR2 YYREEE come from the germline V gene (reference sequence). The CDR3 DNA reads as TGTGCCAGCAGCCAGCAGGGTCCCGGGGAGCTGTTTTTT. This gives the protein CASSQQGPGELFF. The whole variable domain, filled in from reference TRBV5-4 and TRBJ2-2, reads ETGVTQSPTHLIKTRGQQVTLRCSSQSGHNTVSWYQQALGQGPQFIFQYYREEENGRGNFPPRFSGLQFPNYSSELNVNALELDDSALYLCASSQQGPGELFFGEGSRLTVL.

The chain has TRBV30 and TRBJ2-3; D may be TRBD2 (6 bases). The CDR3 contains 15 residues. V lost 2 bases and J 5 bases, leaving 17 bases between the germline ends. CDR1 is GTSNPN, CDR2 SVGIG, per germline (reference sequence). DNA of the CDR3: TGTGCCTGGAGTAGGTCGGGAGTTGATGAAGATACGCAGTATTTT. Its protein product is CAWSRSGVDEDTQYF.

This chain links TRBV6-4 with TRBJ2-3; TRBD2 aligns across 7 bases. V lost 3 bases, J lost 2 bases, and 5 bases stayed unmatched. Germline CDR1 is MRHNA and CDR2 is SNTAGT. This CDR3 region has 15 residues. DNA for the CDR3: TGTGCCAGCAGTGAGGGGGGGACGACCACAGATACGCAGTATTTT. This gives the protein CASSEGGTTTDTQYF.

This clone was counted a few times. This chain uses TRBV27 with TRBJ1-1; D is ambiguous. The CDR3 contains 13 residues. Germline loops: CDR1 MNHEY, CDR2 SMNVEV (reference sequence). V dropped 4 bases and J dropped 1 base, with 7 bases sitting between them. CDR3 protein: CASSSKRNTEAFF. For the CDR3, the DNA is TGTGCCAGCAGTTCCAAGAGGAACACTGAAGCTTTCTTT.

This chain joins TRBV5-1 and TRBJ1-1; tentatively, D is TRBD1 (6 bases). The CDR3 covers 14 residues. CDR1 and CDR2 (germline): SGHRS, YFSETQ. V shed 2 bases and J shed 5 bases, with 13 bases lying between them. The CDR3 DNA is TGCGCCAGCAGCTTTTCTGGGGGCGAGACTGAAGCTTTCTTT. Amino acid sequence: CASSFSGGETEAFF.

This rearrangement joins TRBV3-1 (or the pseudogene TRBV3-2) to TRBJ1-6, with 7 bases lining up with TRBD1. This CDR3 is built from 13 residues. V shed 1 base, J shed 14 bases, and the junction held 5 bases outside the gene matches. CDR1 is LGHDT and CDR2 is YNNKEL in the germline V gene (reference sequence). The CDR3 loop reads CASSQATGSALHF. CDR3 sequence (DNA): TGTGCCAGCAGCCAAGCGACAGGGTCAGCCCTCCACTTT.

V gene TRBV6-4 combines with J gene TRBJ1-2, with 8 bases matching TRBD1. V lost 2 bases, J lost 8 bases, and 7 bases stayed unmatched. Looked up from germline, CDR1 is MRHNA and CDR2 is SNTAGT. The CDR3 contains 14 residues. The CDR3 loop is CASSDPGQGGGYTF. CDR3 bases: TGTGCCAGCAGTGACCCCGGACAGGGAGGGGGCTACACCTTC.

The gene calls are TRBV30 and TRBJ2-2, with 7 bases lining up with TRBD1. CDR3 length equals 13 residues. V was pared by 3 bases and J by 5 bases, with 3 bases of the junction left unmatched. Germline CDR1 GTSNPN, CDR2 SVGIG (reference sequence). The CDR3 protein is CAWSPTGTGELFF. The CDR3 DNA reads TGTGCCTGGAGCCCGACAGGGACCGGGGAGCTGTTTTTT.

The genes are TRBV11-3 and TRBJ2-1; 10 bases map to TRBD2. Looked up from germline, CDR1 is SGHNT and CDR2 is YENEEA. V lost 0 bases and J lost 4; bases outside the gene matches: 3. CDR3 length equals 16 residues. CDR3 amino acids: CASSLDGSGGYNEQFF. For the CDR3, the DNA is TGTGCCAGCAGCTTAGACGGTAGCGGGGGGTACAATGAGCAGTTCTTC.

This chain joins TRBV18 and TRBJ1-1; the match to TRBD1 covers 7 bases. The J segment lost 7 bases and the V segment lost 6 bases, leaving 8 bases of the junction unmatched. The CDR3 extends over 13 amino acids. The V gene's germline CDR1 is KGHSH and CDR2 LQKENI. The DNA for the CDR3 is TGTGCCAGCTCTCTCGGACAGGCTGGTGAAGCTTTCTTT. This sequence encodes CASSLGQAGEAFF.

CDR3 nucleotide sequence: TGTGCCAGCAGCCGACGGACAGGGGGGGAAAAACTGTTTTTT. This codes for CASSRRTGGEKLFF. The rearrangement joins TRBV3-1 (or the pseudogene TRBV3-2) to TRBJ1-4, with 10 bases lining up with TRBD1. Germline assignment: CDR1 LGHDT and CDR2 YNNKEL (reference sequence). This CDR3 region has 14 residues. With V trimmed by 4 bases and J by 8 bases, 4 bases remained unmatched.

V and J are TRBV7-6 and TRBJ2-7, with TRBD2 as a possible D gene (6 bases). Germline loops: CDR1 SGHVS, CDR2 FNYEAQ. The V end lost 1 base, the J end lost 5 bases, and 12 bases lay between the germline ends. There are 14 residues in the CDR3. As DNA, the CDR3 is TGTGCCAGCAGCTTAGTCTCTAGCGTCAACGAGCAGTACTTC. It yields the protein CASSLVSSVNEQYF.

The V call is TRBV6-5, the J call TRBJ2-7; TRBD1 might be the D (5 bases). Trimming left V 4 bases short and J 3 bases short, with 10 bases between. Germline V gene sequence: CDR1 MNHEY, CDR2 SVGAGI. The CDR3 covers 13 residues. Here the CDR3 reads CASSSDMGYEQYF. The CDR3 DNA reads TGTGCCAGCAGTTCGGACATGGGCTACGAGCAGTACTTC.

The DNA of the CDR3 is TGTGCCACCAGTGATTCCGGACAGGGGAGAGGCTACACCTTC. This translates into CATSDSGQGRGYTF. V and J are TRBV24-1 and TRBJ1-2; 9 bases fit TRBD1. The ends lost 2 bases at V and 8 bases at J; junction bases unmatched: 5. Germline V gene data show CDR1 as KGHDR and CDR2 as SFDVKD. This CDR3 has 14 residues.

The J gene is TRBJ2-7, the V gene TRBV28, with 7 nucleotides matching TRBD1. Germline loops: CDR1 MDHEN, CDR2 SYDVKM. This CDR3 has 14 residues. The V gene end was trimmed by 5 bases and the J gene end by 1 base; junction bases not matched to a gene: 5. The CDR3 protein is CASSPGTVSYEQYF. Written as DNA, the CDR3 is TGTGCCAGCAGTCCCGGGACAGTTTCCTACGAGCAGTACTTC.

This sequence joins TRBV28 and TRBJ1-3, with D perhaps TRBD1 (5 bases). V was trimmed by 3 bases and J by 8 bases, leaving 14 bases between them. Germline CDR1 is MDHEN and CDR2 is SYDVKM. There are 14 residues in the CDR3. CDR3 in amino acids: CASSFVQGVHTIYF. The CDR3 region has the DNA TGTGCCAGCAGTTTCGTCCAGGGTGTGCACACCATATATTTT.

The chain employs TRBV5-1 and TRBJ2-3; 15 bases are a match to TRBD2. Germline loops: CDR1 SGHRS, CDR2 YFSETQ. The V gene end was trimmed by 4 bases and the J gene end by 3 bases; junction bases not matched to a gene: 6. The CDR3 length is 17 residues. This CDR3 is CASSPGTSGRKTDTQYF. CDR3 DNA sequence: TGCGCCAGCAGCCCCGGGACTAGCGGGAGGAAAACAGATACGCAGTATTTT.

The chain is built from TRBV13 and TRBJ2-7; a possible D gene is TRBD1 (7 bases). The germline CDR1 and CDR2 sequences are PRHDT and FYEKMQ (reference sequence). The V end lost 0 bases, the J end lost 3 bases, and 15 bases lay between the germline ends. The CDR3 spans 16 residues. The CDR3 DNA sequence: TGTGCCAGCAGCTTAGGCAGGAGTCAGGGGGGCTACGAGCAGTACTTC. This codes for CASSLGRSQGGYEQYF.